This paragraph reports one T cell receptor beta chain. This entry is derived from a study of blood T cell repertoires in COVID-19. The study recruited people aged about 18 to 90 years across about two dozen US areas. In germline, CDR1 is SGHNT, CDR2 YYREEE (reference sequence). This CDR3 has 16 amino acids. V was pared by 0 bases and J by 0 bases, with 2 bases of the junction left unmatched. In the authors' methods: Amplified reference gene primers provided the basis for estimating nucleated cell counts. Method: immunoSEQ multiplex PCR; TCRdb's copy keeps in-frame clones and lacks some. V and J calls and clone size come straight from that table; D and trimming were deduced from the DNA. The data contain tens of thousands of clones, approximately 80% of them seen just once; the ten biggest clones take up around 4.1%.

This clonotype was obtained from a woman between 35 and 50 years old with acute COVID-19. The V and J genes are TRBV5-4 and TRBJ2-4; 8 bases map to TRBD2. Source material: PBMCs or T cells enriched from blood (not recorded which). The CDR3, as DNA: TGTGCCAGCAGCTTGGCGGGGGGGGTAGCCAAAAACATTCAGTACTTC. As protein: CASSLAGGVAKNIQYF.